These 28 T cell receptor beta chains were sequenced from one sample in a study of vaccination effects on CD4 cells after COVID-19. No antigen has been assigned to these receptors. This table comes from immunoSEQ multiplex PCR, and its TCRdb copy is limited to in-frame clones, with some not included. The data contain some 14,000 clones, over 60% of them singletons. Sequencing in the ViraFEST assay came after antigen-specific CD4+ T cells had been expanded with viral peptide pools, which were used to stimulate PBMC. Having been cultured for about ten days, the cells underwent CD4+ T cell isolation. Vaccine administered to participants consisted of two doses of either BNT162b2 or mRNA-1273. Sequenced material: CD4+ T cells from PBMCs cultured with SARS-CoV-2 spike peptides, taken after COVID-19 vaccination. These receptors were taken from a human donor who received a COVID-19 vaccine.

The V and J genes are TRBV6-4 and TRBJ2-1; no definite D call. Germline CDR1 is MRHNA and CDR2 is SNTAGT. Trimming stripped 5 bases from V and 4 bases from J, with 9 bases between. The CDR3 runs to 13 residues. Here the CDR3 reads CASSRTDYNEQFF. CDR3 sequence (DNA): TGTGCCAGCAGTCGTACAGATTACAATGAGCAGTTCTTC.

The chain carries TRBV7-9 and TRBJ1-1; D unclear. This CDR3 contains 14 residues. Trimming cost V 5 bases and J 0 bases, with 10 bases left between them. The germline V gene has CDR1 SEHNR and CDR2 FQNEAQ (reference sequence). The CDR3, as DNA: TGTGCCAGCAGCAGAGACAAAATGAACACTGAAGCTTTCTTT. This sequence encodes CASSRDKMNTEAFF.

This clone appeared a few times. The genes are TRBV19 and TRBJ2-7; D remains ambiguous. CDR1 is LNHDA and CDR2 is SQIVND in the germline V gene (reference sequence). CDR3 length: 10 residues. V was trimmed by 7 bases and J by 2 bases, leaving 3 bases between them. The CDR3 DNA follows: TGTGCCAGTACCACCTACGAGCAGTACTTC. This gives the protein CASTTYEQYF.

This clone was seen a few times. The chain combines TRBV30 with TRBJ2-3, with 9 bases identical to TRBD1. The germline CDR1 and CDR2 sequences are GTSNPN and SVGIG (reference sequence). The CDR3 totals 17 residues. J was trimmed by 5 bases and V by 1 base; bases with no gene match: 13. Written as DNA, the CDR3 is TGTGCCTGGAGTGCAAGCCCTACAGGGGGCGGAGGAGATACGCAGTATTTT. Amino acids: CAWSASPTGGGGDTQYF. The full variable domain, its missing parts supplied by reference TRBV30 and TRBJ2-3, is SQTIHQWPATLVQPVGSPLSLECTVEGTSNPNLYWYRQAAGRGLQLLFYSVGIGQISSEVPQNLSASRPQDRQFILSSKKLLLSDSGFYLCAWSASPTGGGGDTQYFGPGTRLTVL.

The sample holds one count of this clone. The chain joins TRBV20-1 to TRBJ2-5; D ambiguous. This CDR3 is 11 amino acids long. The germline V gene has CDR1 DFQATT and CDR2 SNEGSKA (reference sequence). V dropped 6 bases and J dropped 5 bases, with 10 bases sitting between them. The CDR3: CSAPFLETQYF. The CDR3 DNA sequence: TGCAGTGCCCCGTTCTTGGAGACCCAGTACTTC.

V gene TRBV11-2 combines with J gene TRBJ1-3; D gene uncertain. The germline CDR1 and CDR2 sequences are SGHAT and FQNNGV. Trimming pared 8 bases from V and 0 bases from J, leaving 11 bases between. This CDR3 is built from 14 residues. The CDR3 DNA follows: TGTGCCAGCGGCGGCAGCCCCTCTGGAAACACCATATATTTT. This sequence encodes CASGGSPSGNTIYF.

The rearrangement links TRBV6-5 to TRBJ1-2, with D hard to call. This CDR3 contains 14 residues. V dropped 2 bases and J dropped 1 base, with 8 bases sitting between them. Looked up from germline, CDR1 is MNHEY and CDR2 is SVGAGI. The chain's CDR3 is CASSYLPINYGYTF. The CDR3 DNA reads TGTGCCAGCAGTTACCTCCCCATTAACTATGGCTACACCTTC.

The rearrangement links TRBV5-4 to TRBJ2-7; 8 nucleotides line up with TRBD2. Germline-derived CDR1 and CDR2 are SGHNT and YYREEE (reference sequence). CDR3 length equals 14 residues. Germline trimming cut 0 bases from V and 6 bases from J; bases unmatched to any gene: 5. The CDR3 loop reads CASSLEVAGGEQYF. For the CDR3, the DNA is TGTGCCAGCAGCTTGGAAGTTGCGGGGGGCGAGCAGTACTTC.

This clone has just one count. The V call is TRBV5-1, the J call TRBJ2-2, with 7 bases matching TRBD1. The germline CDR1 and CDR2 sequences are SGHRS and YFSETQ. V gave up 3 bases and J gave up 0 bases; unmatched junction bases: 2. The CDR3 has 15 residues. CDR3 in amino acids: CASSSDRTNTGELFF. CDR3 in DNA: TGCGCCAGCAGCTCGGACAGGACGAACACCGGGGAGCTGTTTTTT.

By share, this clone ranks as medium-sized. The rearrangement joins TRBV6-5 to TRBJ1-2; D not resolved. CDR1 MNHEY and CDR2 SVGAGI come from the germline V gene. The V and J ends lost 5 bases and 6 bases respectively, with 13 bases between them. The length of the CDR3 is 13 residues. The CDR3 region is CASSTREGHGYTF. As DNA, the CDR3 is TGTGCCAGCAGTACCCGGGAGGGTCATGGCTACACCTTC.

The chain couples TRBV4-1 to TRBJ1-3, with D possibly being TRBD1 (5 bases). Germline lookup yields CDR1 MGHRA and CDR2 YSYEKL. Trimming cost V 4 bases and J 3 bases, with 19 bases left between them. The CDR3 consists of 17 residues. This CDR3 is CASSPQSGQGGGNTIYF. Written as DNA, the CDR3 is TGCGCCAGCAGCCCCCAGTCGGGGCAGGGAGGTGGAAACACCATATATTTT.

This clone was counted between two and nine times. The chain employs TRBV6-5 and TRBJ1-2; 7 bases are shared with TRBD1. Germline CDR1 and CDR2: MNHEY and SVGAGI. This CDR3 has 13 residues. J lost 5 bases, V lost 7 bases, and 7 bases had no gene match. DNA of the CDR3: TGTGCCAGCACGGACAGGATGTTATATGGCTACACCTTC. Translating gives CASTDRMLYGYTF.

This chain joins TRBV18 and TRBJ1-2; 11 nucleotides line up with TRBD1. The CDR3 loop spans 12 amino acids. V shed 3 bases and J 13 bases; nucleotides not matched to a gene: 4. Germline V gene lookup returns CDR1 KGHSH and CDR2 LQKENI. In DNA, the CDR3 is TGTGCCAGCTCACCTTCGGGACAGGGGGGCACCTTC. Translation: CASSPSGQGGTF. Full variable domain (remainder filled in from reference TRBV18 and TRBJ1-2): NAGVMQNPRHLVRRRGQEARLRCSPMKGHSHVYWYRQLPEEGLKFMVYLQKENIIDESGMPKERFSAEFPKEGPSILRIQQVVRGDSAAYFCASSPSGQGGTFGSGTRLTVV.

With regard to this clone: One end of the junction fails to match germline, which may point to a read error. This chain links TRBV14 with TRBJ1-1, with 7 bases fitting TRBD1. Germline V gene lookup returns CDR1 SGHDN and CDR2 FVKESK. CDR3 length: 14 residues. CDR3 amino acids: CASNQRGRWTEAFF. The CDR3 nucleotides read TGTGCCAGCAACCAAAGGGGGCGATGGACTGAAGCTTTCTTT.

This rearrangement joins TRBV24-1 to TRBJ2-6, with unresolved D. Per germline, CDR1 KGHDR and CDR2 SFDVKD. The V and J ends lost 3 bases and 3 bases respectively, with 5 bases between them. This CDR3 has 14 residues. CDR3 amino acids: CATSDTLGANVLTF. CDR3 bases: TGTGCCACCAGTGATACCCTTGGGGCCAACGTCCTGACTTTC.

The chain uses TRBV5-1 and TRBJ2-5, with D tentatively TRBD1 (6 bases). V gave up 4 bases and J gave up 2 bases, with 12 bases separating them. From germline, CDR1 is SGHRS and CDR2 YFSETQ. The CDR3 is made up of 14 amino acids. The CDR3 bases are TGCGCCAGCAGCACCGGACAGCCTCAAGAGACCCAGTACTTC. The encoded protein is CASSTGQPQETQYF.

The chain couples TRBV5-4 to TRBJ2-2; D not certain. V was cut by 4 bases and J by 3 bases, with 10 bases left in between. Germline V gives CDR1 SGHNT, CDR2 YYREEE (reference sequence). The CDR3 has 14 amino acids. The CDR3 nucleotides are TGTGCCAGCAGCACCGACACTCACACCGGGGAGCTGTTTTTT. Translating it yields CASSTDTHTGELFF.

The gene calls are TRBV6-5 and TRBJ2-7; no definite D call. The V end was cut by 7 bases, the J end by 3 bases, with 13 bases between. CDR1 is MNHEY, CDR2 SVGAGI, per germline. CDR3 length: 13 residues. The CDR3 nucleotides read TGTGCCAGCAACATGGACGTTGGCTACGAGCAGTACTTC. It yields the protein CASNMDVGYEQYF.

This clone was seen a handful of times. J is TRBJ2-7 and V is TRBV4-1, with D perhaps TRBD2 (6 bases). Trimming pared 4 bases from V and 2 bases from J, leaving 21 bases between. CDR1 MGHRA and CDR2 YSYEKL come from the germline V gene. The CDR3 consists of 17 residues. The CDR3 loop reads CASSLREMGGATYEQYF. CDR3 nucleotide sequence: TGCGCCAGCAGCCTCCGCGAGATGGGCGGGGCTACCTACGAGCAGTACTTC.

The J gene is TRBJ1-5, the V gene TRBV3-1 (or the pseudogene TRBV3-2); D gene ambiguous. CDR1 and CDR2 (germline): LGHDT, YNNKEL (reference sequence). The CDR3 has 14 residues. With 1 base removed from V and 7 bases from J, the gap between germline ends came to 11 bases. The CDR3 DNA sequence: TGTGCCAGCAGCCAAGGGCAGTCTGGCCAGCCCCAGCATTTT. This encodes CASSQGQSGQPQHF.

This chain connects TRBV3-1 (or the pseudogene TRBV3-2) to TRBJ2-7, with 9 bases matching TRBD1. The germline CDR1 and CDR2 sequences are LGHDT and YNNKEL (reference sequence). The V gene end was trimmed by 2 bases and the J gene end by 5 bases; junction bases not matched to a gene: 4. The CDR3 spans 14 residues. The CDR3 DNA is TGTGCCAGCAGCCAATCGGACAGGGGCCACGAGCAGTACTTC. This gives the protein CASSQSDRGHEQYF.

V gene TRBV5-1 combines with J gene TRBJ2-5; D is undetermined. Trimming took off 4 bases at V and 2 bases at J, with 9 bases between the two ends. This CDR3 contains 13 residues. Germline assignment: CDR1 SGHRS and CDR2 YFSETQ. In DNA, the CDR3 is TGCGCCAGCAGCCAGCTTGGTCAAGAGACCCAGTACTTC. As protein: CASSQLGQETQYF.

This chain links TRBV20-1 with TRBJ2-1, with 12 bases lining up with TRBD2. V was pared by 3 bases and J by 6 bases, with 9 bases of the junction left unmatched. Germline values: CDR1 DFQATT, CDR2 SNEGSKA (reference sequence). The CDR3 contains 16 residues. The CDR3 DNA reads TGCAGTGCTAGTAATCTAGCGGGAGGGCCCAGCAATGAGCAGTTCTTC. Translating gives CSASNLAGGPSNEQFF.

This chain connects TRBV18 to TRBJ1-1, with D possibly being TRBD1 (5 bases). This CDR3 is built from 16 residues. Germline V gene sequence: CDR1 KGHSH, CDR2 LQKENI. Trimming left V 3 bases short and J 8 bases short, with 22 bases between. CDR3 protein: CASSPPLVSLGEEAFF. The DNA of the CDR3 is TGTGCCAGCTCACCCCCCCTTGTAAGTTTGGGGGAAGAAGCTTTCTTT.

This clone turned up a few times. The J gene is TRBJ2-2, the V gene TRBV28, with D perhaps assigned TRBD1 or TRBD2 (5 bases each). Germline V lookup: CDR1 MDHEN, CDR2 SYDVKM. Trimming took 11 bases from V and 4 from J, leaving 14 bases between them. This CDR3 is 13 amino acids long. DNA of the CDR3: TGTGCCGGACGGGGCAGACTCACCGGGGAGCTGTTTTTT. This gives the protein CAGRGRLTGELFF.

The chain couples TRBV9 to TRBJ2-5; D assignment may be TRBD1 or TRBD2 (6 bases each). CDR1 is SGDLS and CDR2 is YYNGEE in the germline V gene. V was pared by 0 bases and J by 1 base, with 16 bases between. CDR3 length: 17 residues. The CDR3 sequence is CASSVGIGGNIQETQYF. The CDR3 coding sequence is TGTGCCAGCAGCGTAGGCATCGGGGGCAATATCCAAGAGACCCAGTACTTC.

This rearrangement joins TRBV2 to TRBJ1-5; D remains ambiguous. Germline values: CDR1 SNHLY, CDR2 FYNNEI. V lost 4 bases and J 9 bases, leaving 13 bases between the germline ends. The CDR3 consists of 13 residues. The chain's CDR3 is CASSGLPAGPQHF. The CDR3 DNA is TGTGCCAGCAGTGGACTCCCGGCTGGGCCCCAGCATTTT. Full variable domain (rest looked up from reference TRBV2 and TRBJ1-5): EPEVTQTPSHQVTQMGQEVILRCVPISNHLYFYWYRQILGQKVEFLVSFYNNEISEKSEIFDDQFSVERPDGSNFTLKIRSTKLEDSAMYFCASSGLPAGPQHFGDGTRLSIL.

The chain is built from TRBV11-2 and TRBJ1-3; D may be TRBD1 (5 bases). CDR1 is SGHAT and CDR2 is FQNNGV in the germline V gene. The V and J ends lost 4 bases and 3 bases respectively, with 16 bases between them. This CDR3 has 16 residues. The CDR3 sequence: CASSSVGRGFGNTIYF. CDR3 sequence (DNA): TGTGCCAGCAGCTCAGTAGGAAGGGGCTTTGGAAACACCATATATTTT.